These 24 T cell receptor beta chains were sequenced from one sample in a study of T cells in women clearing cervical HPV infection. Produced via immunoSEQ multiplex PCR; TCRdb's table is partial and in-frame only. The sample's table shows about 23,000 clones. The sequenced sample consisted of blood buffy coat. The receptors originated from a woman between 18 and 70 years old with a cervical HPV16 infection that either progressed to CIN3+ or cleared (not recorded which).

The CDR3 is CASRMVGHYEQYF. Incomplete CDR3 DNA: TGCGCCAGCAGAATGGTTGGGCATTACGAG. The chain couples TRBV5-1 to TRBJ2-7; no clear D gene. The CDR3 end is not reached by the read, which stops 3 residues before it; the germline J gene fills it in. The V gene lost 5 bases and the J gene lost 4 bases, with 13 bases spanning the gap. This CDR3 region has 13 residues. CDR1 is SGHRS, CDR2 YFSETQ, per germline.

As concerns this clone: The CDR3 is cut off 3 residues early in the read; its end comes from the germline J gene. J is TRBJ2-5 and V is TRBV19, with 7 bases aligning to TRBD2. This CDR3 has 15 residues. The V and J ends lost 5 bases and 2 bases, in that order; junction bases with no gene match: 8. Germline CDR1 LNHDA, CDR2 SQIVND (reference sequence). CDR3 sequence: CASSLVGGGQETQYF. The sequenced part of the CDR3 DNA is TGTGCCAGTAGTTTGGTAGGCGGGGGACAAGAGACC.

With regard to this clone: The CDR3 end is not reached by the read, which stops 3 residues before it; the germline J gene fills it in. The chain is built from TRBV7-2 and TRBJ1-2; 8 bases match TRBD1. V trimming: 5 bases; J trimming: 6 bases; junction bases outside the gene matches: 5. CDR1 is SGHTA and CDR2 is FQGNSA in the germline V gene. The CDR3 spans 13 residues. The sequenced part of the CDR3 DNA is TGTGCCAGCAGCCCAGGACAGGGTCATGGC. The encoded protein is CASSPGQGHG. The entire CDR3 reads CASSPGQGHGYTF. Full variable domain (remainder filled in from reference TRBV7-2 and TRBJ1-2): GAGVSQSPSNKVTEKGKDVELRCDPISGHTALYWYRQSLGQGLEFLIYFQGNSAPDKSGLPSDRFSAERTGGSVSTLTIQRTQQEDSAVYLCASSPGQGHGYTFGSGTRLTVV.

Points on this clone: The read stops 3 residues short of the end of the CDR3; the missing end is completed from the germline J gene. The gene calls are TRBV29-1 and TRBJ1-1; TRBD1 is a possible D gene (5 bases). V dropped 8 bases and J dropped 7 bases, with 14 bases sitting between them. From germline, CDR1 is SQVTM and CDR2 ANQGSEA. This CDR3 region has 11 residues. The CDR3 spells CSSDSSGEAFF. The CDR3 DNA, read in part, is TGCAGCTCAGACAGTTCCGGTGAA. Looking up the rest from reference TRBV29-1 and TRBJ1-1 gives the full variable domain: SAVISQKPSRDICQRGTSLTIQCQVDSQVTMMFWYRQQPGQSLTLIATANQGSEATYESGFVIDKFPISRPNLTFSTLTVSNMSPEDSSIYLCSSDSSGEAFFGQGTRLTVV.

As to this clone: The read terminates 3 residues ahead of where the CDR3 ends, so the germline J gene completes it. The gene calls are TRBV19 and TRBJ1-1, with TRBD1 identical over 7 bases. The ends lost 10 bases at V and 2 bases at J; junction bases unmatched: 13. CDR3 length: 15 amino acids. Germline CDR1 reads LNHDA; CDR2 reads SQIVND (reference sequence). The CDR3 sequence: CATSPDRVGNTEAFF. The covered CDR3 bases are TGTGCCACCTCACCAGACAGGGTCGGTAACACTGAA.

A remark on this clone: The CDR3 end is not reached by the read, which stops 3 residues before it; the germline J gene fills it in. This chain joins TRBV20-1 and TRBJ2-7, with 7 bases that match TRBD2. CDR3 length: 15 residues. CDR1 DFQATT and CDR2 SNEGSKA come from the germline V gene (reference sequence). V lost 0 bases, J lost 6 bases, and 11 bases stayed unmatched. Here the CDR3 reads CSARESSGDVGEQYF. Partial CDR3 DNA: TGCAGTGCTAGAGAGTCTAGCGGAGATGTGGGCGAG.

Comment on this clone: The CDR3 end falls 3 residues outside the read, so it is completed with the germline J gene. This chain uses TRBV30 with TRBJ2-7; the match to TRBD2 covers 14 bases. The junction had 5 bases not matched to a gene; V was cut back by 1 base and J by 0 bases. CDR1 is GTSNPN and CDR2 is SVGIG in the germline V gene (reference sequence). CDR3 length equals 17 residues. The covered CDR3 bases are TGTGCCTGGAGTGGACTAGCGGGAGGGGGGAGCTCCTACGAG. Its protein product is CAWSGLAGGGSSYE. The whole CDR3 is CAWSGLAGGGSSYEQYF. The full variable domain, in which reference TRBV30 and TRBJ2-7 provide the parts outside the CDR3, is SQTIHQWPATLVQPVGSPLSLECTVEGTSNPNLYWYRQAAGRGLQLLFYSVGIGQISSEVPQNLSASRPQDRQFILSSKKLLLSDSGFYLCAWSGLAGGGSSYEQYFGPGTRLTVT.

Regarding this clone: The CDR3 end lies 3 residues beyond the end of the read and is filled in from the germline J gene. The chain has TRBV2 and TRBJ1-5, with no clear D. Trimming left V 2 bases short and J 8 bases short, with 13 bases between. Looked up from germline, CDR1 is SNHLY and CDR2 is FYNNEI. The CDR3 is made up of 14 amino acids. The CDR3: CASSELVSVKPQHF. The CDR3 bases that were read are TGTGCCAGCAGTGAACTAGTAAGTGTAAAGCCC.

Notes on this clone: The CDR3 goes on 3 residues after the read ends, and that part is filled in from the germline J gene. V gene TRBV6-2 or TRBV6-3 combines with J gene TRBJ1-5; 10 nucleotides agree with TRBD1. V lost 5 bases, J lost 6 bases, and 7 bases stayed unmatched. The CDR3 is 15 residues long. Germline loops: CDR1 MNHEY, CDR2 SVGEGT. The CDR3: CASSQDRGPVQPQHF. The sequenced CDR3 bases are TGTGCCAGCAGTCAAGACAGGGGGCCGGTTCAGCCC.

CDR3 sequence reads: CSAVQGTTPYNEQFF. The DNA read from the CDR3 is TGCAGTGCCGTCCAAGGGACTACCCCCTACAATGAG. The rearrangement joins TRBV20-1 to TRBJ2-1; 7 bases line up with TRBD2. The CDR3 goes on 3 residues after the read ends, and that part is filled in from the germline J gene. CDR1 is DFQATT and CDR2 is SNEGSKA in the germline V gene (reference sequence). The CDR3 is 15 amino acids. Unmatched junction bases numbered 10, after V lost 6 bases and J lost 2 bases.

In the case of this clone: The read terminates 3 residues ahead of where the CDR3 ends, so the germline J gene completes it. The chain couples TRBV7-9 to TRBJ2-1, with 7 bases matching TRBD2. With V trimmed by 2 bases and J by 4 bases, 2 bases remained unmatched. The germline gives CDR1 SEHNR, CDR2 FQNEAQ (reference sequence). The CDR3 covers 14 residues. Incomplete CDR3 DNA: TGTGCCAGCAGCTTAAGCGGGGATTACAATGAG. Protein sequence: CASSLSGDYNE. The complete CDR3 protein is CASSLSGDYNEQFF.

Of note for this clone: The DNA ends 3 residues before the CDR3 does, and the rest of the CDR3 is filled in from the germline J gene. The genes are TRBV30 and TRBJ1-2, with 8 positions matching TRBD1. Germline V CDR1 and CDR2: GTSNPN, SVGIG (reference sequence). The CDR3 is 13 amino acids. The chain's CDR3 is CAWSQGATDTYTF. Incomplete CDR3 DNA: TGTGCCTGGAGTCAGGGGGCCACAGATACC. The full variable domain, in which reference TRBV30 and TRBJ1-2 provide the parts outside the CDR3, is SQTIHQWPATLVQPVGSPLSLECTVEGTSNPNLYWYRQAAGRGLQLLFYSVGIGQISSEVPQNLSASRPQDRQFILSSKKLLLSDSGFYLCAWSQGATDTYTFGSGTRLTVV.

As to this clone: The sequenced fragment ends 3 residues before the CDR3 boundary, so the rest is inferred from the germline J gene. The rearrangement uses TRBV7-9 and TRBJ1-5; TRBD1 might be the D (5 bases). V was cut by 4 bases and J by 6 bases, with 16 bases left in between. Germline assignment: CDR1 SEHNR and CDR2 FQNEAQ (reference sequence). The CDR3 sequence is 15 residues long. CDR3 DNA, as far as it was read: TGTGCCAGCAGCTCTGAGGGTCAGGGAGGTCAGCCC. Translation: CASSSEGQGGQP. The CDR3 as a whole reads CASSSEGQGGQPQHF.

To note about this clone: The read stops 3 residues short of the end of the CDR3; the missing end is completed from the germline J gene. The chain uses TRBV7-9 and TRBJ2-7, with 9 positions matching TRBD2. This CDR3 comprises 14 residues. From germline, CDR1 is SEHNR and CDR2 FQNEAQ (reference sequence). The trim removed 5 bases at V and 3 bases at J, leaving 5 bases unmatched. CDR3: CASSPLAGHYEQYF. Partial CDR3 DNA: TGTGCCAGCAGCCCTCTAGCGGGACACTACGAG.

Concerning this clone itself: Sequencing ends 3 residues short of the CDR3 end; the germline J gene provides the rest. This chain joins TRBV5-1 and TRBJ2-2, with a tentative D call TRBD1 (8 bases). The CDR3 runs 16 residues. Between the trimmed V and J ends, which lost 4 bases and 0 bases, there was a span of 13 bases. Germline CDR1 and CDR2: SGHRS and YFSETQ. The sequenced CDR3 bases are TGCGCCAGCAGCCAACAGGGGGGGTCGAACACCGGGGAG. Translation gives CASSQQGGSNTGE. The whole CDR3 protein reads CASSQQGGSNTGELFF.

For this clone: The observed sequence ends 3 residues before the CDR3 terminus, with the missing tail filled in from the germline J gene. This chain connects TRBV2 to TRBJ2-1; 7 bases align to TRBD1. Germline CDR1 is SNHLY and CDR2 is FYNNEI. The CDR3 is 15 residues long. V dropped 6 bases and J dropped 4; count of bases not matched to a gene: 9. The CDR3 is CASRIDRAQYNEQFF. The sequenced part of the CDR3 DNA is TGTGCCAGCAGGATCGACAGGGCCCAATACAATGAG.

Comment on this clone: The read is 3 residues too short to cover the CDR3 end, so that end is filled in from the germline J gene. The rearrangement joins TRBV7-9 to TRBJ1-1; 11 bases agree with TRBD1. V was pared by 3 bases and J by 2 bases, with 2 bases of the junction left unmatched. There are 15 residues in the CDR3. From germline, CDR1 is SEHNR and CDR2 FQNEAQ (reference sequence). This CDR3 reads CASSLGTGGNTEAFF. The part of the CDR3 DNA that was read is TGTGCCAGCAGCTTGGGGACAGGGGGTAACACTGAA.

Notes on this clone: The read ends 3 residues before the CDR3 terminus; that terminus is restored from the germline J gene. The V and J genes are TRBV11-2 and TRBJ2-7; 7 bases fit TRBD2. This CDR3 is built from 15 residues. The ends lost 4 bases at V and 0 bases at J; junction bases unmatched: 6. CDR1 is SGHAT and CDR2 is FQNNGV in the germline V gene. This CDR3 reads CASSSPGGSSYEQYF. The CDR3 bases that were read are TGTGCCAGCAGCTCTCCGGGGGGAAGCTCCTACGAG.

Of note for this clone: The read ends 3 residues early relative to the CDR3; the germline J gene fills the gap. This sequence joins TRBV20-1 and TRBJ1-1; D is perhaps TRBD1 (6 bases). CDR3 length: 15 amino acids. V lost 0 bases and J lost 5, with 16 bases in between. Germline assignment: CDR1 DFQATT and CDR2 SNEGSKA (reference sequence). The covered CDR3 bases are TGCAGTGCTAGAGATAACTCAGGGGAAGGGACTGAA. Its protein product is CSARDNSGEGTE. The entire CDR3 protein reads CSARDNSGEGTEAFF.

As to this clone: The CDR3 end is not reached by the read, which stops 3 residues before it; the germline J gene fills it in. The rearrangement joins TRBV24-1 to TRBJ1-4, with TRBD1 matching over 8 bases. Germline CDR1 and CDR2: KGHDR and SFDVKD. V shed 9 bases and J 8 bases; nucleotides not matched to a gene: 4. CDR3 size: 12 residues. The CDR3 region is CATRGQGEKLFF. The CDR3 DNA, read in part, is TGTGCCACCCGAGGACAGGGCGAAAAA.

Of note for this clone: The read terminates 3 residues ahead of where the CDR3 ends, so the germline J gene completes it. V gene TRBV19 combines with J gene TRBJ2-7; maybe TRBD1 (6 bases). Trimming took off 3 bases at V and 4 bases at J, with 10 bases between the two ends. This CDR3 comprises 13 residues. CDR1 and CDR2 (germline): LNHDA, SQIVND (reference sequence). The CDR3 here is CASSMGATYEQYF. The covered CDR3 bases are TGTGCCAGTAGTATGGGGGCGACTTACGAG.

The CDR3 is CASSLLGTGNYGYTF. Partial CDR3 DNA: TGTGCCAGCAGCTTGCTAGGGACTGGTAACTATGGC. The chain employs TRBV5-8 and TRBJ1-2; tentatively, D is TRBD1 (5 bases). The read halts 3 residues ahead of the CDR3 end, with the missing end drawn from the germline J gene. The CDR3 is 15 amino acids. V dropped 1 base and J dropped 1 base, with 11 bases sitting between them. Germline CDR1 SGHTS, CDR2 YDEGEE.

CDR3 protein: CASTLTSTDTYTF. Incomplete CDR3 DNA: TGTGCCAGCACTTTGACTAGCACAGATACC. The chain links TRBV2 to TRBJ1-2; no firm D call. The sequence runs out 3 residues before the end of the CDR3; the remainder is reconstructed from the germline J gene. This CDR3 has 13 residues. Germline lookup yields CDR1 SNHLY and CDR2 FYNNEI. Based on the CDR3 plus reference TRBV2 and TRBJ1-2, the full variable domain is EPEVTQTPSHQVTQMGQEVILRCVPISNHLYFYWYRQILGQKVEFLVSFYNNEISEKSEIFDDQFSVERPDGSNFTLKIRSTKLEDSAMYFCASTLTSTDTYTFGSGTRLTVV.

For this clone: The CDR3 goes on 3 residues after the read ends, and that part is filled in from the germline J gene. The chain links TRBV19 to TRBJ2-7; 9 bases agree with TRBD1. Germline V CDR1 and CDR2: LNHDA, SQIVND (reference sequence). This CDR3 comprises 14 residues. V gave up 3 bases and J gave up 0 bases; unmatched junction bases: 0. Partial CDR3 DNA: TGTGCCAGTAGTATGGGACAGGGCTCCTACGAG. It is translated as CASSMGQGSYE. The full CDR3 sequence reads CASSMGQGSYEQYF.